This entry describes one T cell receptor beta chain. Using immunoSEQ multiplex PCR, the repertoire was profiled, and TCRdb retains in-frame clones only, with some absent. The data show about 25,000 clones, under 95% seen once. The V end was cut by 1 base, the J end by 0 bases, with 10 bases between. The CDR3 runs 15 residues. The germline V gene has CDR1 SGHNT and CDR2 YYREEE (reference sequence). The record originates from a study of T cell changes during pregnancy in multiple sclerosis. Sample: CD8+ T cells from peripheral blood mononuclear cells, taken in the third trimester of pregnancy. V is TRBV5-4 and J is TRBJ1-1, with D hard to call. This TCR was recovered from a female donor in good health, enrolled as a control in a pregnancy study. The CDR3 protein is CASSLSWGVNTEAFF. In DNA, the CDR3 is TGTGCCAGCAGCTTGAGTTGGGGAGTGAACACTGAAGCTTTCTTT.